This T cell receptor beta chain was retrieved from a study of metastatic and nonmetastatic thyroid tumors. Study-level background: Malignant thyroid and benign thyroid patients provided blood and tumor or nodule tissue whose repertoires were compared.

Source study methods: Construction of a distant-metastasis classifier for papillary thyroid cancer relied on CDR3 differences across clinicopathological groups. Via MiXCR, TCRdb re-called the PCR reads. These V and J calls originate from TCRdb's pipeline instead of the authors' own analysis. The sample yields around 34,000 clones, 15% to 20% seen once. Patients had received no treatment of any kind before thyroid surgery. Regarding the study as a whole: In blood and tumor, TCR beta diversity was reportedly significantly higher in malignant thyroid tumors than in benign nodules.

This clone came up a few times. What it binds is unknown. One junction end disagrees with the germline gene, perhaps due to a read error. The V gene's germline CDR1 is MDHEN and CDR2 SYDVKM. The CDR3 contains 15 residues. Sequences were obtained from blood. This TCR was sampled from a female donor with papillary thyroid cancer or a benign thyroid nodule (not recorded which). Some clones in this sample may be carry-over from other donors' samples. This sequence joins TRBV28 and TRBJ2-2, with 8 bases that match TRBD2. The CDR3 DNA is TGTGTCAGCAGTCTCCAGCGGGAGATGACCGGGGAGCTGTTTTTT. It codes for CVSSLQREMTGELFF.